This T cell receptor (beta chain) was profiled in a study of OX40 agonist ivuxolimab in advanced cancers. Background on the study: Dose-escalation patients were diagnosed with hepatocellular carcinoma, melanoma, renal cell cancer or head and neck cancer. Eligibility rules accepted prior anti-PD-1, anti-PD-L1 or anti-CTLA-4 therapy, and around 40% had some.

On this clone: Its antigen is undetermined.

TCRdb keeps only in-frame clones here, not all; method: immunoSEQ multiplex PCR. The profile shows about 53,000 clones, roughly 84% of them singletons. Findings of the study overall: At doses 0.1 to 3.0 mg/kg, CD4+ and CD8+ clones expanded.

The CDR3 spans 12 residues. With 4 bases removed from V and 6 bases from J, the gap between germline ends came to 7 bases. Germline CDR1 is SGHDN and CDR2 is FVKESK. This chain joins TRBV14 and TRBJ1-5; possible D gene TRBD1, 5 bases. The TCR comes from an adult with an advanced solid tumor such as melanoma, head and neck, liver or kidney cancer. Sequencing used CD4+ or CD8+ T cells sorted from blood, obtained in a trial of the OX40 agonist ivuxolimab. The CDR3 protein is CASSRGVQPQHF. CDR3 DNA sequence: TGTGCCAGCAGCCGAGGGGTTCAGCCCCAGCATTTT.